The TCR beta chain described here comes from a study of CD8 T cells in ankylosing spondylitis (TCRdb year 2017). The study in broad terms: The study set out to find disease-linked TCR variants by profiling T cell receptor beta repertoires in ankylosing spondylitis patients and healthy donors. In total, the full study cohort was made up of some 100 healthy donors and roughly 27 ankylosing spondylitis patients. Samples of peripheral blood were taken, and for ankylosing spondylitis patients, synovial fluid was collected as well. Study-wide findings and limitations: A CD8+ phenotype was shown by the disease-linked clones, which were found at relatively low frequencies in peripheral blood. Blood from ankylosing spondylitis patients appeared to be characterized by a TCR beta motif composed of under 10 highly homologous amino acid variants. The disease-linked clones were reported as significantly enriched in matched synovial fluid samples from ankylosing spondylitis patients. Some motif variants were previously reported in synovial fluid and blood of reactive arthritis patients, suggesting common disease-initiation mechanisms.

Sequenced on an Illumina HiSeq 2500. TCR beta libraries were prepared by quantitative 5'-RACE with molecular barcodes. The authors processed their data as follows. To identify disease-linked TCR variants, a new computational method was used, one built on a probabilistic model of VDJ rearrangement. The raw public data were reprocessed by TCRdb itself: fastp quality trimming at Q25, MiXCR clonotype calling, in-frame beta chains only. Rows matching on CDR3 protein sequence are summarized as one entry with the most common DNA and genes. It is TCRdb's table, rather than the study itself, that gives the V and J calls and clone size. The sample table records 200,000 to 300,000 distinct CDR3 sequences; about 9.1% of these occur just once. The top ten clones comprise about 6.8% of the sample. This clonotype was observed many times. Its antigen is unknown. Base qualities are not provided; no much larger clone lies one nucleotide away.

Taken from cysteine to phenylalanine, the CDR3 has 14 residues. Just CDR3 DNA is preserved here, 42 bases in frame from base 1. The germline ends are 13 bases apart after V is trimmed by 2 bases and J by 7 bases. Via the germline V gene, CDR1 is SGHRS and CDR2 YFSETQ. The sequence came from a male donor with ankylosing spondylitis or in good health (not recorded which). The sequence is built from TRBV5-1 and TRBJ2-1, with TRBD1 tentatively as D gene (5 bases match). The sequencing sample was made of blood, either unsorted or a sorted T cell fraction (not recorded which). The bases read TGCGCCAGCAGCTTTGGGGCCAGGGAAAATGAGCAGTTCTTC. It encodes CASSFGARENEQFF.